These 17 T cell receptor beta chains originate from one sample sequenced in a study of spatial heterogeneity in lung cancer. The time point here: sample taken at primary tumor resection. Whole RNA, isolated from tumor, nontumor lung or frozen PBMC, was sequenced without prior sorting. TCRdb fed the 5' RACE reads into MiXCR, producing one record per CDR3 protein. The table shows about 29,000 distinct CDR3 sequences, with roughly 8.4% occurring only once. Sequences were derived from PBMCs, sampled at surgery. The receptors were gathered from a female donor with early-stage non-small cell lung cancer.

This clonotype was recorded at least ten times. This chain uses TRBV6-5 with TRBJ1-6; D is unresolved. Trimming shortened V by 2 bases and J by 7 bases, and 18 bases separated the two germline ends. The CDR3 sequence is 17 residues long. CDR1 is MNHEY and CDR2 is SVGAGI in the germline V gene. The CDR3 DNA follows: TGTGCCAGCAGTTACGATTTCGCTATCCCGTGGAATTCACCCCTCCACTTT. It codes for CASSYDFAIPWNSPLHF.

The CDR3: CASSLVSLADRSGELFF. CDR3 DNA sequence: TGTGCCAGCAGCTTGGTATCTCTAGCGGATCGTTCCGGGGAGCTGTTTTTT. This sequence joins TRBV11-3 and TRBJ2-2, with 7 bases matching TRBD2. Germline-derived CDR1 and CDR2 are SGHNT and YENEEA. The V gene end was trimmed by 3 bases and the J gene end by 6 bases; junction bases not matched to a gene: 13. The CDR3 extends over 17 amino acids.

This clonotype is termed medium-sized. CDR3: CATSLRTGTDTQYF. The CDR3 DNA reads TGTGCCACCAGCCTACGGACAGGCACAGATACGCAGTATTTT. This sequence joins TRBV15 and TRBJ2-3, with D perhaps TRBD1 (6 bases). Trimming took 5 bases from V and 1 from J, leaving 10 bases between them. This CDR3 is 14 amino acids long. Germline V gives CDR1 LNHNV, CDR2 YYDKDF (reference sequence).

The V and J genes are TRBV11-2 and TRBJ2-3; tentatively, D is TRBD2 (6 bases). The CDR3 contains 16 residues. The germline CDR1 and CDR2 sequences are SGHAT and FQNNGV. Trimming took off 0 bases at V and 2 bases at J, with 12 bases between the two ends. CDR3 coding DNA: TGTGCCAGCAGCTTAGATCCTGCGGGACTCACAGATACGCAGTATTTT. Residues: CASSLDPAGLTDTQYF.

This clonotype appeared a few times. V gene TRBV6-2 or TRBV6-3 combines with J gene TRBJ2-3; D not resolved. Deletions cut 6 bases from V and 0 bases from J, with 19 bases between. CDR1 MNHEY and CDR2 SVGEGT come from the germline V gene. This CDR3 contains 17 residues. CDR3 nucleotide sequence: TGTGCCAGCAGAGATCCATTTTCCCACACTAGCACAGATACGCAGTATTTT. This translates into CASRDPFSHTSTDTQYF.

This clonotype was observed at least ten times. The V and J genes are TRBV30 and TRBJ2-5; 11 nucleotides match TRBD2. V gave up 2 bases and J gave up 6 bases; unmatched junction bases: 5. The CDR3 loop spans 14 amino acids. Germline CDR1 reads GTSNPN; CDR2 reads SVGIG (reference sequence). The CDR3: CAWSRASGRKTQYF. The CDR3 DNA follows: TGTGCCTGGAGTCGGGCTAGCGGGAGGAAGACCCAGTACTTC.

CDR3 nucleotide sequence: TGTGCCAGCAGTTCGATGACAGAAGTAGTCCTATACGAGCAGTACTTC. This gives the protein CASSSMTEVVLYEQYF. The chain uses TRBV28 and TRBJ2-7; TRBD1 might be the D (5 bases). V dropped 4 bases and J dropped 4 bases, with 20 bases sitting between them. Looked up from germline, CDR1 is MDHEN and CDR2 is SYDVKM. The CDR3 spans 16 residues.

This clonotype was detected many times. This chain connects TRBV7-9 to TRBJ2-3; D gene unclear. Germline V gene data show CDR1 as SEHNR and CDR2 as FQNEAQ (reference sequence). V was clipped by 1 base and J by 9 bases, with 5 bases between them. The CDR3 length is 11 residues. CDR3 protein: CASSLESTQYF. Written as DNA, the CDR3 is TGTGCCAGCAGCTTAGAATCGACGCAGTATTTT.

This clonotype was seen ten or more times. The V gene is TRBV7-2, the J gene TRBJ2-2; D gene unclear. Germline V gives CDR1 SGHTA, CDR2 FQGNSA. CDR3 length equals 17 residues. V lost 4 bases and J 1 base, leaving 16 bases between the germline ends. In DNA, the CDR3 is TGTGCCAGCAGCTCGCCGGACGGAACTATGAACACCGGGGAGCTGTTTTTT. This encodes CASSSPDGTMNTGELFF.

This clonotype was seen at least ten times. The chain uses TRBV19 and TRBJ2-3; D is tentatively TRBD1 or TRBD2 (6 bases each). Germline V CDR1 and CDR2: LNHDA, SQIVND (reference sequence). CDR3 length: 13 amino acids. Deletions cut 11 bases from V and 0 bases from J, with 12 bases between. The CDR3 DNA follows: TGTGCCGCGGGACAAATCAGCACAGATACGCAGTATTTT. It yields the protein CAAGQISTDTQYF.

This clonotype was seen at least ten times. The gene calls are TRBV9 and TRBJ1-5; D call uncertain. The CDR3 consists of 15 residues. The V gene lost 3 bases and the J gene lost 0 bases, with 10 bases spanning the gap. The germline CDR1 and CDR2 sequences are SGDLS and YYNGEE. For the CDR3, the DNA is TGTGCCAGCAGCGCCGGCGGGAGTAGCAATCAGCCCCAGCATTTT. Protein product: CASSAGGSSNQPQHF.

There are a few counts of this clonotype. CDR3 loop: CSAGTGDNSPLHF. CDR3 DNA sequence: TGCAGCGCTGGGACCGGGGATAATTCACCCCTCCACTTT. The J gene is TRBJ1-6, the V gene TRBV29-1, with a possible D match to TRBD1 (5 bases). Germline V gene lookup returns CDR1 SQVTM and CDR2 ANQGSEA. The CDR3 spans 13 residues. Trimming left V 7 bases short and J 5 bases short, with 12 bases between. Full variable domain (missing parts from reference TRBV29-1 and TRBJ1-6): SAVISQKPSRDICQRGTSLTIQCQVDSQVTMMFWYRQQPGQSLTLIATANQGSEATYESGFVIDKFPISRPNLTFSTLTVSNMSPEDSSIYLCSAGTGDNSPLHFGNGTRLTVT.

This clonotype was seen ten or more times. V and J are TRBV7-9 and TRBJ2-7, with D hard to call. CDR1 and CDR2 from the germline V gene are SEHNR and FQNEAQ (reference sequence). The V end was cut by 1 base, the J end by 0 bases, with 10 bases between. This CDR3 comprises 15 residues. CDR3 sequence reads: CASSLVGASSYEQYF. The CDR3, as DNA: TGTGCCAGCAGCTTAGTCGGTGCAAGCTCCTACGAGCAGTACTTC.

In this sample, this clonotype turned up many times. In DNA form, the CDR3 reads TGTGCCAGCGGGGAGGTCCACACAGATACGCAGTATTTT. It is translated as CASGEVHTDTQYF. The chain has TRBV5-5 and TRBJ2-3, with D tentatively TRBD2 (6 bases). The CDR3 spans 13 residues. The V gene lost 7 bases and the J gene lost 2 bases, with 11 bases spanning the gap. The germline CDR1 and CDR2 sequences are SGHKS and YYEKEE (reference sequence).

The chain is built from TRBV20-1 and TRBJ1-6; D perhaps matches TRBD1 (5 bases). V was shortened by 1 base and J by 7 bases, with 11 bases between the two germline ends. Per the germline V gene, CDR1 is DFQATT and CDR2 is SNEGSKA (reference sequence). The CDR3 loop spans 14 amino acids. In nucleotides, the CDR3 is TGCAGTGCTAGAGCAGGGAGCCAGAATTCACCCCTCCACTTT. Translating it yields CSARAGSQNSPLHF.

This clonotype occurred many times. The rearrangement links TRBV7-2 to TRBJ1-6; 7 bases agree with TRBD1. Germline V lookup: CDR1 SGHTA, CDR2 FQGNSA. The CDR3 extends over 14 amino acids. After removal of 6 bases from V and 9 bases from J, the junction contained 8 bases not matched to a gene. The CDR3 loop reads CASRIWTGGSPLHF. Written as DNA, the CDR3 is TGTGCCAGCAGGATTTGGACAGGTGGTTCACCCCTCCACTTT. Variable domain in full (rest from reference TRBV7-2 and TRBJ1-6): GAGVSQSPSNKVTEKGKDVELRCDPISGHTALYWYRQSLGQGLEFLIYFQGNSAPDKSGLPSDRFSAERTGGSVSTLTIQRTQQEDSAVYLCASRIWTGGSPLHFGNGTRLTVT.

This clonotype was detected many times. DNA for the CDR3: TGTGCCAGCAGCCCCCCGGGACCTTACTACAATGAGCAGTTCTTC. This codes for CASSPPGPYYNEQFF. The rearrangement joins TRBV7-2 to TRBJ2-1; D may be TRBD1 or TRBD2 (5 bases each). Looked up from germline, CDR1 is SGHTA and CDR2 is FQGNSA. Trimming took 5 bases from V and 3 from J, leaving 14 bases between them. This CDR3 comprises 15 residues. Full variable domain (rest looked up from reference TRBV7-2 and TRBJ2-1): GAGVSQSPSNKVTEKGKDVELRCDPISGHTALYWYRQSLGQGLEFLIYFQGNSAPDKSGLPSDRFSAERTGGSVSTLTIQRTQQEDSAVYLCASSPPGPYYNEQFFGPGTRLTVL.